This TCR beta chain was profiled in a study of blood T cell repertoires in COVID-19. As for the study in general: Whether acute or convalescent, the COVID-19 samples came from the United States, Italy and Spain.

Measured with immunoSEQ multiplex PCR; TCRdb has only the in-frame clones, and not every one. The data hold around 300,000 clones, with roughly 85% observed a single time. In the case of this clone: This clone may be a read error of a much larger clone one base away.

This TCR derives from a woman between 70 and 85 years old with acute or convalescent COVID-19. Sequencing was done on a sample of peripheral blood.

The CDR3 loop is CASSLTGDSNQPQHF. CDR3 bases: TGTGCCAGCAGTCTCACAGGGGATAGCAATCAGCCCCAGCATTTT. This chain connects TRBV3-1 (or the pseudogene TRBV3-2) to TRBJ1-5, with TRBD1 matching 7 bases. V was clipped by 6 bases and J by 0 bases; unmatched bases: 5. The CDR3 consists of 15 residues. Germline CDR1 and CDR2: LGHDT and YNNKEL (reference sequence).